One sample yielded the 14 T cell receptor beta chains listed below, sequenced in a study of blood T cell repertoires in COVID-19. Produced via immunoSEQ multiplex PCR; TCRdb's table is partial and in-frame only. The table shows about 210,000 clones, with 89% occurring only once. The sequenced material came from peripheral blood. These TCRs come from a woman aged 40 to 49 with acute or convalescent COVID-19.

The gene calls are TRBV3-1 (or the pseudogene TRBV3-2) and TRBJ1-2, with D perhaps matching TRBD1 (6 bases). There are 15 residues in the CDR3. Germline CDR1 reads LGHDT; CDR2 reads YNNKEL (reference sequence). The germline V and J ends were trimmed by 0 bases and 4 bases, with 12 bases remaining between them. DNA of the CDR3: TGTGCCAGCAGCCAAGATCTTGGGACACGCTATGGCTACACCTTC. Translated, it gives CASSQDLGTRYGYTF.

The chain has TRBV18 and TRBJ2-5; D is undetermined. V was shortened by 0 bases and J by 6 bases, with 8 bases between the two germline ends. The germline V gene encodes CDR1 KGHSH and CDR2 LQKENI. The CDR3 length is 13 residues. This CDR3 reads CASSPPGRQTQYF. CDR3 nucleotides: TGTGCCAGCTCACCACCAGGCAGGCAGACCCAGTACTTC.

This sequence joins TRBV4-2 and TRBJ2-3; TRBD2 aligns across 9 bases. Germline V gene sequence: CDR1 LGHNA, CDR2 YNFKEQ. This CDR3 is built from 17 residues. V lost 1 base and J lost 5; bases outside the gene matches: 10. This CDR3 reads CASSQVPLAGFGDTQYF. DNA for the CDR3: TGTGCCAGCAGCCAAGTTCCCCTAGCGGGGTTTGGAGATACGCAGTATTTT.

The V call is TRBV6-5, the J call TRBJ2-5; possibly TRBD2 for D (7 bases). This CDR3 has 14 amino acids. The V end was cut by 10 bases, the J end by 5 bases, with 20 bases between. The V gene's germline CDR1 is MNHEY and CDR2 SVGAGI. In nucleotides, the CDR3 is TGTGCCACCCGAAGGGGGGGCCGTTGGGAGACCCAGTACTTC. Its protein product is CATRRGGRWETQYF.

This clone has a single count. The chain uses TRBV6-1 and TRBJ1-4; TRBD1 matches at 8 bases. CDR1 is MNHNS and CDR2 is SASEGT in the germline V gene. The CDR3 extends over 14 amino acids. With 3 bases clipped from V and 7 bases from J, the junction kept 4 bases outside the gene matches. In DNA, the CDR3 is TGTGCCAGCAGTGACGGGACAGGACCTGAAAAACTGTTTTTT. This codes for CASSDGTGPEKLFF.

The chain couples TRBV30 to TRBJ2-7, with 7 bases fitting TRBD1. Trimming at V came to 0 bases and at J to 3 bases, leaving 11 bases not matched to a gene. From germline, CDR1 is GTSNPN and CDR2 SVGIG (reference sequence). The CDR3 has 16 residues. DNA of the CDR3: TGTGCCTGGAGTGTATCCAGGACAGGTCCAGGCTACGAGCAGTACGTC. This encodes CAWSVSRTGPGYEQYV.

Here the CDR3 DNA reads TGTGCCAGCAGTTACGGGGGGTCAGATACGCAGTATTTT. Encoded protein: CASSYGGSDTQYF. This chain uses TRBV6-5 with TRBJ2-3; possibly TRBD2 for D (6 bases). This CDR3 spans 13 amino acids. Germline CDR1 is MNHEY and CDR2 is SVGAGI. V was shortened by 2 bases and J by 4 bases, with 7 bases between the two germline ends.

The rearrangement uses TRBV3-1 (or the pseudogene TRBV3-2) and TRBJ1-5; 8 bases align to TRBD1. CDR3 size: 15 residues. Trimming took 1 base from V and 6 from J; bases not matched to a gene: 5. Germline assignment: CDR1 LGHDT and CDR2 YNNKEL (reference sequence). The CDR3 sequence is CASSQGAGGGQPQHF. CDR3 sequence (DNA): TGTGCCAGCAGCCAAGGGGCAGGGGGCGGTCAGCCCCAGCATTTT.

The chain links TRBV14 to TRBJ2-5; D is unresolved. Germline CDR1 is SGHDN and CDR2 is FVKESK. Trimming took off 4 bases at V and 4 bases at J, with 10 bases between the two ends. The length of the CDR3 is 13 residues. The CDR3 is CASSLSYTETQYF. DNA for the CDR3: TGTGCCAGCAGCCTGAGCTATACAGAGACCCAGTACTTC. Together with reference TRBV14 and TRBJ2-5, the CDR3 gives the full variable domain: EAGVTQFPSHSVIEKGQTVTLRCDPISGHDNLYWYRRVMGKEIKFLLHFVKESKQDESGMPNNRFLAERTGGTYSTLKVQPAELEDSGVYFCASSLSYTETQYFGPGTRLLVL.

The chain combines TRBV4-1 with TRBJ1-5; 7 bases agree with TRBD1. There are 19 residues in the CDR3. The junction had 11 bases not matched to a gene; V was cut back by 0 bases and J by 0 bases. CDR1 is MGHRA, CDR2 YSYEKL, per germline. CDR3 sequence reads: CASSQETVPGTASNQPQHF. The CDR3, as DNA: TGCGCCAGCAGCCAAGAAACAGTCCCCGGGACAGCTAGCAATCAGCCCCAGCATTTT.

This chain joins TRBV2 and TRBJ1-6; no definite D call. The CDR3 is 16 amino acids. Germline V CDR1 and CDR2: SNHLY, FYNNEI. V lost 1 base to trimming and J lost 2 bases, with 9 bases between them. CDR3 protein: CASSEVSRTYNSPLHF. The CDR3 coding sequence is TGTGCCAGCAGTGAAGTAAGCAGGACCTATAATTCACCCCTCCACTTT.

In nucleotides, the CDR3 is TGTGCCAGCAGCCGGGTACAGGGGGGCCCCCTCAACTATGGCTACACCTTC. It translates to CASSRVQGGPLNYGYTF. The V call is TRBV3-1 (or the pseudogene TRBV3-2), the J call TRBJ1-2; 8 nucleotides align to TRBD1. Germline CDR1 and CDR2: LGHDT and YNNKEL (reference sequence). V lost 4 bases, J lost 2 bases, and 12 bases stayed unmatched. CDR3 size: 17 residues.

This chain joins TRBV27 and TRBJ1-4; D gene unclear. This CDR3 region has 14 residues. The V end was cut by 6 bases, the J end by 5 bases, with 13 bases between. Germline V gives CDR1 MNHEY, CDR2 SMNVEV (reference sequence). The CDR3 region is CASRPALLNEKLFF. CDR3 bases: TGTGCCAGCAGGCCAGCGCTCTTGAATGAAAAACTGTTTTTT.

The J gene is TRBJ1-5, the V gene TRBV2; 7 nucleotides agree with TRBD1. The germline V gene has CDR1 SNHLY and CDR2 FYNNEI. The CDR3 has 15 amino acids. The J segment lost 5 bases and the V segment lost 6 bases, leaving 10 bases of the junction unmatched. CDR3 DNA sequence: TGTGCCAGCAGGCCGGACAGGCGGATCCATCAGCCCCAGCATTTT. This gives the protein CASRPDRRIHQPQHF.